Given below is one TCR beta chain in context. This entry comes from a study of control samples from healthy donors and cancer patients. Measured with immunoSEQ multiplex PCR; TCRdb has only the in-frame clones, and not every one. The sample consists of 180,000 or so clones, roughly 93% of them appearing once. The TCR was taken from a woman aged 55-69 years in good health. Source material: blood.

The chain's CDR3 is CASGASTGGRAETQYF. CDR3 coding DNA: TGTGCCAGCGGAGCCTCGACGGGGGGGCGGGCGGAGACCCAGTACTTC. The rearrangement uses TRBV2 and TRBJ2-5, with TRBD2 matching over 8 bases. The germline V gene encodes CDR1 SNHLY and CDR2 FYNNEI. There are 16 residues in the CDR3. V was clipped by 8 bases and J by 5 bases; unmatched bases: 16.